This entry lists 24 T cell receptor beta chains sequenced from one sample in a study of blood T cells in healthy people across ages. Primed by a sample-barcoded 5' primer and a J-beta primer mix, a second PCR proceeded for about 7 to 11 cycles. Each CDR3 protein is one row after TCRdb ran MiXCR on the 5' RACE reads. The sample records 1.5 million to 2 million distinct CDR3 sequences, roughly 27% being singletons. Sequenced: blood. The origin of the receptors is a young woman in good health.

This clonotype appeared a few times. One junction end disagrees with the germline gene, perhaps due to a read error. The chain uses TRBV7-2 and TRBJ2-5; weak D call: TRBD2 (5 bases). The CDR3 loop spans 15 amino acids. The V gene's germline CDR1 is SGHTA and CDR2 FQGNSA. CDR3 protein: CASSLLEGPQETKYF. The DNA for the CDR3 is TGTGCCAGCAGCTTACTAGAGGGTCCCCAAGAGACCAAGTACTTC.

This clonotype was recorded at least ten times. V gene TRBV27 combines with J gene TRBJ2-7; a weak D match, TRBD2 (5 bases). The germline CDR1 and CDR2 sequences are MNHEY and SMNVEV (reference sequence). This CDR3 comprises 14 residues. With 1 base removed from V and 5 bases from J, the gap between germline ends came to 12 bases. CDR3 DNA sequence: TGTGCCAGCAGTTTATATAGGGAGTCCCACGAGCAGTACTTC. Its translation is CASSLYRESHEQYF.

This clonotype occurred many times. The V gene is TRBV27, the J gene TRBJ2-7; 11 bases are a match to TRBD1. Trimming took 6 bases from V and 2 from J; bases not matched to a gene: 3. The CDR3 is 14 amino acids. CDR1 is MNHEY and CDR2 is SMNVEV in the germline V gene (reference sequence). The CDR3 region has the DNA TGTGCCAGCAGCGCGGACAGGGGGCCCTACGAGCAGTACTTC. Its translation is CASSADRGPYEQYF.

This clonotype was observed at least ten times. CDR3 DNA sequence: TGCAGCGCTGTCTTCAGGTCCAATCAGCCCCAGCATTTT. Translation: CSAVFRSNQPQHF. The chain combines TRBV29-1 with TRBJ1-5, with unresolved D. The CDR3 runs to 13 residues. CDR1 is SQVTM, CDR2 ANQGSEA, per germline. Between the trimmed V and J ends, which lost 7 bases and 3 bases, there was a span of 13 bases.

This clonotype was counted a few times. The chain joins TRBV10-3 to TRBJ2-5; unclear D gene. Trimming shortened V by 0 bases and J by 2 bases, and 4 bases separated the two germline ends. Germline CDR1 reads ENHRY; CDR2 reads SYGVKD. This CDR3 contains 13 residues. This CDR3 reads CAISESKQETQYF. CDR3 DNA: TGTGCCATCAGTGAGTCCAAGCAAGAGACCCAGTACTTC.

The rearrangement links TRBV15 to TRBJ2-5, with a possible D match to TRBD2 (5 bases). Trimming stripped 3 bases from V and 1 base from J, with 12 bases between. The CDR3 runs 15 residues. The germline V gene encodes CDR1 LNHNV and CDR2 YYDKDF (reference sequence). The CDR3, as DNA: TGTGCCACCAGCAGTCGGCGCGGGCGCCAAGAGACCCAGTACTTC. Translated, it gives CATSSRRGRQETQYF.

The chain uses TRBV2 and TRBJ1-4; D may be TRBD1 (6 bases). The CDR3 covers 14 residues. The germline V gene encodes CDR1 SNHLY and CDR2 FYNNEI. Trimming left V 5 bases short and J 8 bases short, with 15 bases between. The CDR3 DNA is TGTGCCAGCAGTCATGGCAGGGGAGGAGAAAAACTGTTTTTT. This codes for CASSHGRGGEKLFF.

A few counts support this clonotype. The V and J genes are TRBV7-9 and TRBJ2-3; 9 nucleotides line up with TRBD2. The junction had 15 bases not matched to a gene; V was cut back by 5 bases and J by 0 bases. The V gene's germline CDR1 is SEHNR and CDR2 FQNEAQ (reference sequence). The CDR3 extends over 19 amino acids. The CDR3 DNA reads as TGTGCCAGCAGCGGGTGGCGGGAGGGCCCTCGTATGAGCACAGATACGCAGTATTTT. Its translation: CASSGWREGPRMSTDTQYF.

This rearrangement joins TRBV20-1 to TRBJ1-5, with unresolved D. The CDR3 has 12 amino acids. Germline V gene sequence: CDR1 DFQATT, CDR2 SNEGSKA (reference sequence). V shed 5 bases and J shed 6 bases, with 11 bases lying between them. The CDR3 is CSAGNGRQPQHF. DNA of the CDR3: TGCAGTGCTGGAAACGGGCGTCAGCCCCAGCATTTT.

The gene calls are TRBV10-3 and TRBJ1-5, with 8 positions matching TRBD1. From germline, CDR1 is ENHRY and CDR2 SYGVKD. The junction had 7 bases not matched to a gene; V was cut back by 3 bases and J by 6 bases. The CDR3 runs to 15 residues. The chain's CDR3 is CAISETGGLGQPQHF. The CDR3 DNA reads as TGTGCCATCAGTGAAACAGGGGGTTTAGGTCAGCCCCAGCATTTT.

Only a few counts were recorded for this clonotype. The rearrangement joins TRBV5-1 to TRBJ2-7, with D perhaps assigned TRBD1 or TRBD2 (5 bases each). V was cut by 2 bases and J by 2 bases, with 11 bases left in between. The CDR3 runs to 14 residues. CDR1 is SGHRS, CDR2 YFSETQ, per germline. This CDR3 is CASSFFQGPYEQYF. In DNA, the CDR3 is TGCGCCAGCAGCTTTTTTCAGGGACCCTACGAGCAGTACTTC.

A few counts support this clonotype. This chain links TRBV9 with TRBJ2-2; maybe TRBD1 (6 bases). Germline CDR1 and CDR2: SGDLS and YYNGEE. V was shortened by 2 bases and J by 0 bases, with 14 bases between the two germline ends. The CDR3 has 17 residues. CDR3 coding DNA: TGTGCCAGCAGCGTGTTGGGGGACACCGCGAACACCGGGGAGCTGTTTTTT. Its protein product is CASSVLGDTANTGELFF.

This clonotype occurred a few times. The CDR3 sequence is CASSLQQGMVGYTF. In DNA, the CDR3 is TGTGCCAGCAGTTTACAACAGGGGATGGTGGGCTACACCTTC. The chain joins TRBV12-3 or TRBV12-4 to TRBJ1-2; 7 nucleotides line up with TRBD1. This CDR3 has 14 residues. J gave up 8 bases and V 2 bases, and 8 bases lay outside the gene matches.

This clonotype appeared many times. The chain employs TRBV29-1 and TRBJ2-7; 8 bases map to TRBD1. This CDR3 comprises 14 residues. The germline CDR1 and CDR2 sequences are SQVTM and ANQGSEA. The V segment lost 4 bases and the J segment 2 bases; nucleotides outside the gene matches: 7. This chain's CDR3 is CSVGPQGATYEQYF. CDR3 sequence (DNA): TGCAGCGTTGGTCCCCAGGGGGCGACCTACGAGCAGTACTTC.

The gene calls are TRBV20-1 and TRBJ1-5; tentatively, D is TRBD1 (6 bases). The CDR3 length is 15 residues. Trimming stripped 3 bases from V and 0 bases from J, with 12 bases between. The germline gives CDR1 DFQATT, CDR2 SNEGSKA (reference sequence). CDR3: CSASQGGYSNQPQHF. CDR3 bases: TGCAGTGCTAGCCAAGGGGGATATAGCAATCAGCCCCAGCATTTT.

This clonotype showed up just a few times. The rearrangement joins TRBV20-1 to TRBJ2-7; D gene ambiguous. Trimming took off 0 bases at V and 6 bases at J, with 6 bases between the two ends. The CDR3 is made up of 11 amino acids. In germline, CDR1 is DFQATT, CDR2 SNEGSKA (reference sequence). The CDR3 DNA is TGCAGTGCTAGAGATGGGATCGAGCAGTACTTC. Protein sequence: CSARDGIEQYF.

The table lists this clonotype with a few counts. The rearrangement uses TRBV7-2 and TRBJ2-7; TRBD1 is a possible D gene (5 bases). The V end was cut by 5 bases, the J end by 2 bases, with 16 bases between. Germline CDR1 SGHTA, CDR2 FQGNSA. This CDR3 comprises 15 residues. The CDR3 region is CASSGQGARTYEQYF. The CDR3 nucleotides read TGTGCCAGCAGCGGGCAAGGGGCCAGAACCTACGAGCAGTACTTC.

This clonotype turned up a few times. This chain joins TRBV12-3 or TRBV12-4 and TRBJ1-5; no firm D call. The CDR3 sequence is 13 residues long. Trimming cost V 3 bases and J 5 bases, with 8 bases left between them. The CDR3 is CASSFGEDQPQHF. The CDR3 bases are TGTGCCAGCAGTTTCGGAGAGGATCAGCCCCAGCATTTT.

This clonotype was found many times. The CDR3 loop reads CASSVGRGTFTDTQYF. The CDR3 DNA reads TGTGCCAGCAGCGTTGGCAGGGGGACTTTTACAGATACGCAGTATTTT. This sequence joins TRBV9 and TRBJ2-3; maybe TRBD1 (7 bases). Trimming removed 2 bases from V and 3 bases from J, with 16 bases in between. The germline CDR1 and CDR2 sequences are SGDLS and YYNGEE. The CDR3 length is 16 residues.

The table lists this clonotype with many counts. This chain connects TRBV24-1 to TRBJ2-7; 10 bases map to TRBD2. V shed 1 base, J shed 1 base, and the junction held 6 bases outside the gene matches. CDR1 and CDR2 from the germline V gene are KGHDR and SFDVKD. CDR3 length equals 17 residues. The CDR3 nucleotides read TGTGCCACCAGTGATTTCGGTCCTAGCGGGAGTTCCTACGAGCAGTACTTC. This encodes CATSDFGPSGSSYEQYF.

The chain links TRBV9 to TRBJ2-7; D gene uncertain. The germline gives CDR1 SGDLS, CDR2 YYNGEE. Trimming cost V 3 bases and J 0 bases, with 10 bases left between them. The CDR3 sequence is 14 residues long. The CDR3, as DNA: TGTGCCAGCAGCGCACGACCTATCTCCTACGAGCAGTACTTC. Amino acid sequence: CASSARPISYEQYF.

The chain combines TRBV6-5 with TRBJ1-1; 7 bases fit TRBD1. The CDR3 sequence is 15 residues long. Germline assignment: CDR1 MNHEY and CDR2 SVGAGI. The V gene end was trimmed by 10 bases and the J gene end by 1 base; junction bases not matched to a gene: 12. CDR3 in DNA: TGTGCCACCCCGACAGGGCCCAAACCGAACACTGAAGCTTTCTTT. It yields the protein CATPTGPKPNTEAFF.

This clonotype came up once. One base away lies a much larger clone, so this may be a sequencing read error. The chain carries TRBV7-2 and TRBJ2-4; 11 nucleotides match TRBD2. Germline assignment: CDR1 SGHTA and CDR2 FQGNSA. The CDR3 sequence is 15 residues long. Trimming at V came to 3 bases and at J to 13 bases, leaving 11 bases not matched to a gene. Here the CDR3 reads CASSFGTSGHNEQYF. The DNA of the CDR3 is TGTGCCAGCAGCTTCGGGACTAGCGGACACAATGAGCAGTACTTC.

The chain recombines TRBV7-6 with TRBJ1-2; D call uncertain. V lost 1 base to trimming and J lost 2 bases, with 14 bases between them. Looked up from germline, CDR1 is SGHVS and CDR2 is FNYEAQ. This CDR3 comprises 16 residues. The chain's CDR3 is CASSLEGAGINYGYTF. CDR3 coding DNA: TGTGCCAGCAGCTTAGAAGGCGCGGGGATAAACTATGGCTACACCTTC.